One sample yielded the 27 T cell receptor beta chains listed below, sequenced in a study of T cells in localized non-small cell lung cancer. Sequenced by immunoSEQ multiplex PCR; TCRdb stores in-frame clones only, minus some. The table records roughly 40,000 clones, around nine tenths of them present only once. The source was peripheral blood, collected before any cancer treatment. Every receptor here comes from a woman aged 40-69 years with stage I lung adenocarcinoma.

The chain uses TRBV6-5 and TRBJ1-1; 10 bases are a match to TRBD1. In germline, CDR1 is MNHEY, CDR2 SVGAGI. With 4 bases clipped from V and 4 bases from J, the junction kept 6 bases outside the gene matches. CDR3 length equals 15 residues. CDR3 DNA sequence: TGTGCCAGCAGTTTGGGACAGGGGTTGGTCACTGAAGCTTTCTTT. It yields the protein CASSLGQGLVTEAFF.

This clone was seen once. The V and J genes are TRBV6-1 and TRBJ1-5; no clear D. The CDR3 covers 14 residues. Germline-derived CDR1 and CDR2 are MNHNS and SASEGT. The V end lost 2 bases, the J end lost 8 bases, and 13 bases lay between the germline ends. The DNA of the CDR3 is TGTGCCAGCAGTGAATCGACGTGGTGGGAGCCCCAGCATTTT. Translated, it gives CASSESTWWEPQHF.

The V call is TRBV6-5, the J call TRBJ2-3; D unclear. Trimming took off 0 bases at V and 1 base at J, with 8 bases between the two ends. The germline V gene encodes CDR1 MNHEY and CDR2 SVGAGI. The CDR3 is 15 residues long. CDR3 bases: TGTGCCAGCAGTTACTCGATCCTAGGCACAGATACGCAGTATTTT. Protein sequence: CASSYSILGTDTQYF.

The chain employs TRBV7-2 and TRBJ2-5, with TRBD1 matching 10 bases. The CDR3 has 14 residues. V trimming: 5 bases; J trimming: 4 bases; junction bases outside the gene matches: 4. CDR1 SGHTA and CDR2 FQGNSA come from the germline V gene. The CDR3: CASSPGQGVETQYF. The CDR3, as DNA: TGTGCCAGCAGCCCTGGACAGGGGGTAGAGACCCAGTACTTC. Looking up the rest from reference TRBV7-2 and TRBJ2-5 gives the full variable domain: GAGVSQSPSNKVTEKGKDVELRCDPISGHTALYWYRQSLGQGLEFLIYFQGNSAPDKSGLPSDRFSAERTGGSVSTLTIQRTQQEDSAVYLCASSPGQGVETQYFGPGTRLLVL.

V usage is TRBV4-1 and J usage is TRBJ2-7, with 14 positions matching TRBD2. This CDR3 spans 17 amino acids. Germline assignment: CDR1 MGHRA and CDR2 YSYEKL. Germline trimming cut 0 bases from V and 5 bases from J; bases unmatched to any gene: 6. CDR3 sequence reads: CASSQEVGLAGAHEQYF. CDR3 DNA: TGCGCCAGCAGCCAAGAGGTGGGACTAGCGGGAGCTCACGAGCAGTACTTC.

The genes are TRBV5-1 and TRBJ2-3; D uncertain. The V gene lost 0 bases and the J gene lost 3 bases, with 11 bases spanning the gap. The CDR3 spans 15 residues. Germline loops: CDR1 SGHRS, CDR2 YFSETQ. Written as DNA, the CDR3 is TGCGCCAGCAGCTTGGGAGTAAGTGGGACAGATACGCAGTATTTT. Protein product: CASSLGVSGTDTQYF.

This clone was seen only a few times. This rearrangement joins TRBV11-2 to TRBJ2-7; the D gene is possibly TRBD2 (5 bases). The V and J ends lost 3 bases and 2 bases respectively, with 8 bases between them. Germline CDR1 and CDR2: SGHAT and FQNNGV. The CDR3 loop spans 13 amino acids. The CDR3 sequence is CASSFPGTYEQYF. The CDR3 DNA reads TGTGCCAGCAGCTTTCCGGGAACCTACGAGCAGTACTTC. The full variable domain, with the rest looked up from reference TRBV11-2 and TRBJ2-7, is EAGVAQSPRYKIIEKRQSVAFWCNPISGHATLYWYQQILGQGPKLLIQFQNNGVVDDSQLPKDRFSAERLKGVDSTLKIQPAKLEDSAVYLCASSFPGTYEQYFGPGTRLTVT.

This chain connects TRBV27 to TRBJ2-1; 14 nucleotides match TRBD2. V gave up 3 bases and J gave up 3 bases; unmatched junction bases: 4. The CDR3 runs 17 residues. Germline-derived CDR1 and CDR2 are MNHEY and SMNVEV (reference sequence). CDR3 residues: CASSLETSGRGYNEQFF. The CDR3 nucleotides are TGTGCCAGCAGTTTGGAGACTAGCGGGAGGGGCTACAATGAGCAGTTCTTC.

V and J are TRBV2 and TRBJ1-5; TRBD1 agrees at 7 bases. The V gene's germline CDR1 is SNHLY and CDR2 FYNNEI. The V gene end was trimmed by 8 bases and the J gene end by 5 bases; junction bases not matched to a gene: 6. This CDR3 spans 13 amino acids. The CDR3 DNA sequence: TGTGCCAGCGGGACAGTTCCTCATCAGCCCCAGCATTTT. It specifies CASGTVPHQPQHF.

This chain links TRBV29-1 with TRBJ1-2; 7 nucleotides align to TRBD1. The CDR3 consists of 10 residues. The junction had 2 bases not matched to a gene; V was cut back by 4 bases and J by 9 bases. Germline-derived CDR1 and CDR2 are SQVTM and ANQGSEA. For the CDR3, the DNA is TGCAGCGTTGCGACAGGGAGCTACACCTTC. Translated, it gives CSVATGSYTF.

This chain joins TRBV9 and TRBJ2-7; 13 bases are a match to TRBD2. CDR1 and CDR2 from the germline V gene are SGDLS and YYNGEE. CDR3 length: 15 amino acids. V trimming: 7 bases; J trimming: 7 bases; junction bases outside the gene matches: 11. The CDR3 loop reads CASARRTSGRDEQYF. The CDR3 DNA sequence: TGTGCCAGCGCAAGGAGGACTAGCGGGAGAGATGAGCAGTACTTC.

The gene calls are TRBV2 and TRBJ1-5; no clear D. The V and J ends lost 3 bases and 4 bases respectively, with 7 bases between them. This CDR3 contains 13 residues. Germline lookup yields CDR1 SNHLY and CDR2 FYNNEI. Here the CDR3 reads CASSDEGNQPQHF. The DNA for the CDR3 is TGTGCCAGCAGTGATGAAGGGAATCAGCCCCAGCATTTT.

The CDR3 loop reads CSVEDQLAGVFTDTQYF. CDR3 nucleotides: TGCAGCGTTGAAGATCAACTAGCGGGAGTTTTCACAGATACGCAGTATTTT. The chain carries TRBV29-1 and TRBJ2-3; 11 bases fit TRBD2. The V and J ends lost 0 bases and 2 bases, in that order; junction bases with no gene match: 7. The CDR3 is 17 residues long. The germline CDR1 and CDR2 sequences are SQVTM and ANQGSEA.

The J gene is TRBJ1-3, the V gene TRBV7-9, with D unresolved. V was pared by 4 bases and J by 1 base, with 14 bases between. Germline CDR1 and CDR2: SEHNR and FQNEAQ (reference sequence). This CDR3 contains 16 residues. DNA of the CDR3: TGTGCCAGCAGCTACCTGACGTGGGGTTCTGGAAACACCATATATTTT. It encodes CASSYLTWGSGNTIYF.

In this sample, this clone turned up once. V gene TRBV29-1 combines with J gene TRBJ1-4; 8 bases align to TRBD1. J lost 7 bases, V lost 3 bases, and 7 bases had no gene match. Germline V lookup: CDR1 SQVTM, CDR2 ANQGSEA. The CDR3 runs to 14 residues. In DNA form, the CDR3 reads TGCAGCGTTGAGGTTTACAGGGGGTCTGAAAAACTGTTTTTT. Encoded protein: CSVEVYRGSEKLFF.

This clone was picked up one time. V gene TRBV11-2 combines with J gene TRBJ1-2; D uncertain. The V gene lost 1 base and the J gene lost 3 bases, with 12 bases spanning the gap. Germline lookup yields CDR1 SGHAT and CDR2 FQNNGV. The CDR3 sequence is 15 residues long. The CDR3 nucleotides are TGTGCCAGCAGCTTAGCCCAGGCTGGGGACTATGGCTACACCTTC. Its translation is CASSLAQAGDYGYTF.

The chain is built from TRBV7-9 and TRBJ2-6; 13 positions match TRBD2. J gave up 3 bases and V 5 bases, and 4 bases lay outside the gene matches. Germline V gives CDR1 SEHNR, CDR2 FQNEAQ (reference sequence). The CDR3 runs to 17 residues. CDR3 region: CASSTTSGRGGANVLTF. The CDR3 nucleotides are TGTGCCAGCAGCACCACTAGCGGGAGGGGTGGGGCCAACGTCCTGACTTTC.

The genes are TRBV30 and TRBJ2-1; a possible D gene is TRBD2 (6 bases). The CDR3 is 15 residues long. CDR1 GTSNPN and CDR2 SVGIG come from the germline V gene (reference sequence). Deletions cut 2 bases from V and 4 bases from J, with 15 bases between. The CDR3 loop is CAWSSGGEFYNEQFF. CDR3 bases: TGTGCCTGGAGTTCCGGAGGGGAGTTTTACAATGAGCAGTTCTTC. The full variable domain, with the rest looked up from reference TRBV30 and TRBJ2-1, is SQTIHQWPATLVQPVGSPLSLECTVEGTSNPNLYWYRQAAGRGLQLLFYSVGIGQISSEVPQNLSASRPQDRQFILSSKKLLLSDSGFYLCAWSSGGEFYNEQFFGPGTRLTVL.

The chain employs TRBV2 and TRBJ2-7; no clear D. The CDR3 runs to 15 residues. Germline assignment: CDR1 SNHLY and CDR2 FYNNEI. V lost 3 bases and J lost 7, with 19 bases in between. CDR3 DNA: TGTGCCAGCAGTGAGGATGCGGCCCTTATGGGGGAGCAGTACTTC. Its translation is CASSEDAALMGEQYF.

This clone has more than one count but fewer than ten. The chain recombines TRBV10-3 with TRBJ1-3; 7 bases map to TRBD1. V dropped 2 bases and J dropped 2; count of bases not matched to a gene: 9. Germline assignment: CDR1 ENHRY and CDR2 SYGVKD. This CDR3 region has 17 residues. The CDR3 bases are TGTGCCATCAGTGAGCAAAAACAGGGGCATACTGGAAACACCATATATTTT. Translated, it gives CAISEQKQGHTGNTIYF.

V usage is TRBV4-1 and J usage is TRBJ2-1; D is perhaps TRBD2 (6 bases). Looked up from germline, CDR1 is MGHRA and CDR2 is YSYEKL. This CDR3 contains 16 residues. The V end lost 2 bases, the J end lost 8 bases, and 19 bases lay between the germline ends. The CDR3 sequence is CASSQQSGTPLDEQFF. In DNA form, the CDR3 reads TGCGCCAGCAGCCAACAATCCGGGACTCCTTTGGATGAGCAGTTCTTC.

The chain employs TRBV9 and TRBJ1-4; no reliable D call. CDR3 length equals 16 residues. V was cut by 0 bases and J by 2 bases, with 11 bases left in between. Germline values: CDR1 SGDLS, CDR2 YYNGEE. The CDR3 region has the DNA TGTGCCAGCAGCGTAGAGAGGTACGGGACTAATGAAAAACTGTTTTTT. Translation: CASSVERYGTNEKLFF.

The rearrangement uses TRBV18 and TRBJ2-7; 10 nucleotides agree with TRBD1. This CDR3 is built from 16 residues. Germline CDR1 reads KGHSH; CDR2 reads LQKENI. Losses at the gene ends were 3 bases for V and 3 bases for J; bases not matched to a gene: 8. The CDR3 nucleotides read TGTGCCAGCTCACCGCAGCCGGGACAGGGGATCTACGAGCAGTACTTC. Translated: CASSPQPGQGIYEQYF.

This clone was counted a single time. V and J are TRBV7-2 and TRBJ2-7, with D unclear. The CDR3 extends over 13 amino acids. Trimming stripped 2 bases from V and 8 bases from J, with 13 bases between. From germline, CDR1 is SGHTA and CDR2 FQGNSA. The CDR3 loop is CASSLSEGQKQYF. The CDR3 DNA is TGTGCCAGCAGCTTATCCGAAGGTCAAAAGCAGTACTTC.

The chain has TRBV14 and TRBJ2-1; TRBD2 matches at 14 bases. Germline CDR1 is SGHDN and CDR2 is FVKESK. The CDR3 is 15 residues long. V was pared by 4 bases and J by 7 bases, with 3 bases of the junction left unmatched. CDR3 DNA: TGTGCCAGCAGCCCCCGGACTAGCGGGAGGAATGAGCAGTTCTTC. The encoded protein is CASSPRTSGRNEQFF.

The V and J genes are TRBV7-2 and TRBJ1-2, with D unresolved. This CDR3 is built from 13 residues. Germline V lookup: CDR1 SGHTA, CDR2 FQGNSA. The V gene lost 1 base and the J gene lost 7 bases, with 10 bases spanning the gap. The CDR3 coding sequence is TGTGCCAGCAGCTTAGATCGTGTTAGTGGCTACACCTTC. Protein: CASSLDRVSGYTF.

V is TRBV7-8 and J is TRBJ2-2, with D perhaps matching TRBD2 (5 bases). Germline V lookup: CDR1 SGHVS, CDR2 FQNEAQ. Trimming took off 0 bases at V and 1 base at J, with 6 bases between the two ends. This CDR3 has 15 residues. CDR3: CASSLAGVNTGELFF. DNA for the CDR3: TGTGCCAGCAGCTTAGCGGGAGTGAACACCGGGGAGCTGTTTTTT. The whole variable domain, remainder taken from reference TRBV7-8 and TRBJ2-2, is GAGVSQSPRYKVAKRGQDVALRCDPISGHVSLFWYQQALGQGPEFLTYFQNEAQLDKSGLPSDRFFAERPEGSVSTLKIQRTQQEDSAVYLCASSLAGVNTGELFFGEGSRLTVL.